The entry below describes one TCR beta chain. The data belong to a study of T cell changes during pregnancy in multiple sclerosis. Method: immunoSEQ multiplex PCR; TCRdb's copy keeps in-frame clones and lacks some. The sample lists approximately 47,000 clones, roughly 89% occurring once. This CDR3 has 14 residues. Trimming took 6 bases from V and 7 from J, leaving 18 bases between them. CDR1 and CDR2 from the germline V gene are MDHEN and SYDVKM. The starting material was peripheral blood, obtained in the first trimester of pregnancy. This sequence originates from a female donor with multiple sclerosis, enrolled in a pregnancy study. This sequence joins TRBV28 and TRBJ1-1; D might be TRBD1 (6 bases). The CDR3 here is CASSGTPGINEAFF. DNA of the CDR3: TGTGCCAGCAGCGGGACACCCGGAATCAATGAAGCTTTCTTT.